The clone carrying this TCR beta chain was found a few times. Its target is unknown. Time point given: pretreatment peripheral blood. This CDR3 is built from 15 residues. The data stem from a study of PD-L1 blockade in urothelial cancer. About the research overall: Male patients with bladder-origin urothelial cancer numbered about nine tenths of the roughly 29. The median T cell count in blood samples was 110,000 to 150,000. Overall study findings and caveats: Durable-benefit patients had greater expansion of tumor-associated blood clones at 3 weeks.

Only in-frame clones appear in the TCRdb table, and some are missing; sequencing was by immunoSEQ multiplex PCR. The sample carries about 53,000 clones, around 85% recorded once. The sample was PBMCs, taken around atezolizumab (anti-PD-L1) treatment. The sequence was collected from a woman in her sixties with urothelial cancer. The chain couples TRBV21-1 to TRBJ1-3. TRBV21-1 is tagged as a pseudogene. The CDR3 is CASSNTGKTGNTIYF. The CDR3 coding sequence is TGTGCCAGCTCAAATACCGGGAAAACTGGAAACACCATATATTTT.